The rows below give T cell receptor beta chains drawn from one sample of a study of early T cells in non-severe SARS-CoV-2 infection. TCRdb processed the 5' RACE reads anew with MiXCR; each CDR3 protein has one entry. Of under 140,000 distinct CDR3 sequences listed, approximately 12% are singletons. The sequencing here drew on whole blood, taken at baseline. These receptor sequences come from an adult who was a healthcare worker with PCR-confirmed SARS-CoV-2 infection or an uninfected control (not recorded which). The CDR3 runs from the conserved cysteine through the conserved F or W. The order of the fields is V gene, clone size, D gene, J gene, CDR3 protein, CDR3 DNA. A D gene is named only where the DNA matches it firmly. Where a row states a size, it is once, few, many or the class of an expanded clone; other rows omit it.

V gene: TRBV14
clone size: few
D gene: NA
J gene: TRBJ1-1
CDR3 protein: CASSQVLVSEAFF
CDR3 DNA: TGTGCCAGCAGCCAAGTTCTTGTTTCTGAAGCTTTCTTT

V gene: TRBV5-5
clone size: NA
D gene: NA
J gene: TRBJ1-1
CDR3 protein: CASIDHGYSPEAFF
CDR3 DNA: TGTGCCAGCATCGACCACGGGTACTCTCCTGAAGCTTTCTTT

V gene: TRBV7-2
clone size: NA
D gene: NA
J gene: TRBJ2-1
CDR3 protein: CASSIQGRDEQFF
CDR3 DNA: TGTGCCAGCAGCATACAGGGGAGGGATGAGCAGTTCTTC

V gene: TRBV5-1
clone size: NA
D gene: NA
J gene: TRBJ2-7
CDR3 protein: CASSLMPVGSSYEQYF
CDR3 DNA: TGCGCCAGCAGCTTGATGCCCGTTGGGAGCTCCTACGAGCAGTACTTC

V gene: TRBV6-1
clone size: NA
D gene: NA
J gene: TRBJ2-7
CDR3 protein: CASRELVSYEQYF
CDR3 DNA: TGTGCCAGCAGGGAACTAGTCTCCTACGAGCAGTACTTC

V gene: TRBV2
clone size: few
D gene: TRBD1
J gene: TRBJ2-4
CDR3 protein: CASRSDRDIQYF
CDR3 DNA: TGTGCCAGCAGATCTGACAGGGACATTCAGTACTTC

V gene: TRBV7-2
clone size: few
D gene: NA
J gene: TRBJ1-3
CDR3 protein: CASSLSPGSGNTIYF
CDR3 DNA: TGTGCCAGCAGCTTATCCCCAGGCTCTGGAAACACCATATATTTT

V gene: TRBV11-2
clone size: NA
D gene: TRBD2
J gene: TRBJ2-1
CDR3 protein: CASSWEGLGPLLEQFF
CDR3 DNA: TGTGCCAGCAGCTGGGAGGGACTAGGCCCCCTCCTTGAGCAGTTCTTC

V gene: TRBV5-1
clone size: few
D gene: NA
J gene: TRBJ1-1
CDR3 protein: CASSNEQWGTEAFF
CDR3 DNA: TGCGCCAGCAGCAATGAGCAATGGGGCACTGAAGCTTTCTTT

V gene: TRBV5-1
clone size: NA
D gene: NA
J gene: TRBJ2-3
CDR3 protein: CASRDPDTQYF
CDR3 DNA: TGCGCCAGCAGGGACCCAGATACGCAGTATTTT

V gene: TRBV6-5
clone size: NA
D gene: TRBD2
J gene: TRBJ2-3
CDR3 protein: CASSWTSGGRTDTQYF
CDR3 DNA: TGTGCCAGCAGTTGGACTAGCGGGGGGCGCACAGATACGCAGTATTTT

V gene: TRBV7-9
clone size: many
D gene: NA
J gene: TRBJ1-4
CDR3 protein: CASSLGISEKLFF
CDR3 DNA: TGTGCCAGCAGCTTAGGGATATCTGAAAAACTGTTTTTT

V gene: TRBV2
clone size: few
D gene: NA
J gene: TRBJ2-3
CDR3 protein: CASSEALYTDTQYF
CDR3 DNA: TGTGCCAGCAGTGAAGCGCTTTACACAGATACGCAGTATTTT

V gene: TRBV12-3/TRBV12-4
clone size: NA
D gene: NA
J gene: TRBJ1-1
CDR3 protein: CASRRTVLNTEAFF
CDR3 DNA: TGTGCCAGCCGACGGACGGTACTGAACACTGAAGCTTTCTTT

V gene: TRBV12-3/TRBV12-4
clone size: many
D gene: NA
J gene: TRBJ2-1
CDR3 protein: CASSFHPPNEQFF
CDR3 DNA: TGTGCCAGCAGTTTTCATCCACCCAATGAGCAGTTCTTC

V gene: TRBV7-2
clone size: few
D gene: NA
J gene: TRBJ2-3
CDR3 protein: CASSLNGVPDTQYF
CDR3 DNA: TGTGCCAGCAGCTTAAATGGGGTACCGGATACGCAGTATTTT

V gene: TRBV7-9
clone size: few
D gene: NA
J gene: TRBJ1-1
CDR3 protein: CASSLGSGAPAMNTEAFF
CDR3 DNA: TGTGCCAGCAGCTTAGGTAGTGGGGCTCCAGCCATGAACACTGAAGCTTTCTTT

V gene: TRBV28
clone size: few
D gene: TRBD1
J gene: TRBJ1-1
CDR3 protein: CASSPGGRANTEAFF
CDR3 DNA: TGTGCCAGCAGTCCAGGGGGACGGGCGAACACTGAAGCTTTCTTT

V gene: TRBV19
clone size: NA
D gene: TRBD2
J gene: TRBJ2-1
CDR3 protein: CASVGVAGLYDEQFF
CDR3 DNA: TGTGCCAGTGTAGGGGTAGCGGGTTTGTACGATGAGCAGTTCTTC

V gene: TRBV7-9
clone size: many
D gene: TRBD1
J gene: TRBJ1-6
CDR3 protein: CASSLAPGGSPLHF
CDR3 DNA: TGTGCCAGCAGCTTAGCCCCAGGGGGTTCACCCCTCCACTTT

V gene: TRBV6-1
clone size: few
D gene: TRBD2
J gene: TRBJ2-1
CDR3 protein: CASSESSGGAGEQFF
CDR3 DNA: TGTGCCAGCAGTGAATCTAGCGGGGGGGCTGGTGAGCAGTTCTTC

V gene: TRBV29-1
clone size: NA
D gene: NA
J gene: TRBJ2-1
CDR3 protein: CSVEAAGYNEQFF
CDR3 DNA: TGCAGCGTTGAAGCGGCAGGCTACAATGAGCAGTTCTTC

V gene: TRBV11-2
clone size: few
D gene: NA
J gene: TRBJ2-4
CDR3 protein: CASSLVVGLAKNIQYF
CDR3 DNA: TGTGCCAGCAGCTTAGTAGTGGGTTTAGCCAAAAACATTCAGTACTTC